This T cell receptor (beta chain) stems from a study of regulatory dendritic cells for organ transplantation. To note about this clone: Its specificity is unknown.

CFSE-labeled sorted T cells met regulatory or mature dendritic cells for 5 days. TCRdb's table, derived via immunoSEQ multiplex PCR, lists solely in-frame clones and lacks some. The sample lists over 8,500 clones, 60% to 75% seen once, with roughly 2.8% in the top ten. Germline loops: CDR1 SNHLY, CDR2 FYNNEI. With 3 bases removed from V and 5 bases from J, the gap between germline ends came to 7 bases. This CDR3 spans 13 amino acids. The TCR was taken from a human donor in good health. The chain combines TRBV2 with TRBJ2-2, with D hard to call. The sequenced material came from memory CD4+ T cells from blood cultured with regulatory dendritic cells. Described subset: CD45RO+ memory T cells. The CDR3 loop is CASSELVTGELFF. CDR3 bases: TGTGCCAGCAGTGAGTTAGTTACCGGGGAGCTGTTTTTT. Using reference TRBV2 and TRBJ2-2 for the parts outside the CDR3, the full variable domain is EPEVTQTPSHQVTQMGQEVILRCVPISNHLYFYWYRQILGQKVEFLVSFYNNEISEKSEIFDDQFSVERPDGSNFTLKIRSTKLEDSAMYFCASSELVTGELFFGEGSRLTVL.